The rows below give T cell receptor beta chains drawn from one sample of a study of blood T cell repertoires in COVID-19. Sequencing was performed with immunoSEQ multiplex PCR; in TCRdb, only in-frame clones are kept and a portion is missing. This table holds about 260,000 clones, approximately 86% found once. Sequences were obtained from peripheral blood. The receptors here all came from a woman aged 55-70 years with COVID-19, enrolled during active disease. Each CDR3 is given with its conserved first and last residue. A D gene is named only where the DNA matches it firmly. Clone size, where shown, is once, few, many, or a class for clones that have expanded.

d_call	j_call	v_call	clone_size	cdr3_nt	cdr3_aa
TRBD2	TRBJ2-7	TRBV4-3	-	TGCGCCAGCAGCCTCCGTGTGGGAGGGGACTACGAGCAGTACTTC	CASSLRVGGDYEQYF
-	TRBJ2-5	TRBV6-2/TRBV6-3	-	TGTGCCAGCAGTTCGTCCGGCGCGGGTACACAAGAGACCCAGTACTTC	CASSSSGAGTQETQYF
-	TRBJ1-3	TRBV19	-	TGTGCCAGTAGGGCGGGAAGCCGAAACACCATATATTTT	CASRAGSRNTIYF
TRBD1	TRBJ1-1	TRBV27	-	TGTGCCAGCAAAGACAGGGGTGAAGCTTTCTTT	CASKDRGEAFF
TRBD1	TRBJ1-1	TRBV11-2	-	TGTGCCAGCAGGGGGGACAGGCCCCTCAAGGGAGCTTTCTTT	CASRGDRPLKGAFF
TRBD2	TRBJ2-2	TRBV4-1	-	TGCGCCAGCAGACCCGGTTTAGCGGGGTTAAACACCGGGGAGCTGTTTTTT	CASRPGLAGLNTGELFF
-	TRBJ2-5	TRBV20-1	once	TGCAGTGCTAGAGTGGCTGAGACCCAGTACTTC	CSARVAETQYF
-	TRBJ2-7	TRBV27	-	TGTGCCAGCAGTTTATTCCTGGGCAGCTACGAGCAGTACTTC	CASSLFLGSYEQYF
-	TRBJ1-1	TRBV20-1	-	TGCAGTGCTAGTTCGGTCACTGAAGCTTTCTTT	CSASSVTEAFF
-	TRBJ2-2	TRBV9	-	TGTGCCAGCAGCGTAGCTCCAGGGGCGAACACCGGGGAGCTGTTTTTT	CASSVAPGANTGELFF
TRBD2	TRBJ2-7	TRBV4-3	-	TGCGCCAGCAGCCGAGCTAGCGGGAGTTCCTACGAGCAGTACTTC	CASSRASGSSYEQYF
-	TRBJ1-2	TRBV7-2	-	TGTGCCAGCAGCCCAGGGAGGGGTTCAAGATATGGCTACACCTTC	CASSPGRGSRYGYTF
TRBD1	TRBJ1-2	TRBV9	once	TGTGCCAGCAGCCCCCATGTCGGGCCCCGGGACAGCCCCTATGGCTACACCTTC	CASSPHVGPRDSPYGYTF
TRBD2	TRBJ2-5	TRBV14	-	TGTGCCAGCAGCCACAGGACTAGCGCTGCCGAGACCCAGTACTTC	CASSHRTSAAETQYF
TRBD1	TRBJ2-1	TRBV11-3	-	TGTGCCAGCAGCTTTGGGACAGTATACAATGAGCAGTTCTTC	CASSFGTVYNEQFF
-	TRBJ2-3	TRBV28	-	TGTGCCAGCAGTACCCGACGGGATTCTAGCACAGATACGCAGTATTTT	CASSTRRDSSTDTQYF
-	TRBJ2-7	TRBV21-1	-	TGTGCCAGCAGCCTACGCCGGATAGCTCCATACTACGAGCAGTACTTC	CASSLRRIAPYYEQYF
-	TRBJ1-1	TRBV3-1/TRBV3-2	-	TGTGCCAGCAGCCAAGAGGGACAACGGAACACTGAAGCTTTCTTT	CASSQEGQRNTEAFF
TRBD2	TRBJ2-5	TRBV5-4	-	TGTGCCAGCAGCCTCCCTAGCGGCGGGAGGGAGACCCAGTACTTC	CASSLPSGGRETQYF
TRBD1	TRBJ1-6	TRBV11-2	-	TGTGCCAGCAGCTCCAGGGACAGGAACGGGCTTGGGTCACCCCTCCACTTT	CASSSRDRNGLGSPLHF
-	TRBJ1-2	TRBV28	once	TGTGCCATTGGGGGCAGGACTGACGGCTACACCTTC	CAIGGRTDGYTF
-	TRBJ2-7	TRBV21-1	-	TGTGCCAGAAAACCAGGACTAGCGGAATCCTACGAGCAGTACTTC	CARKPGLAESYEQYF